This passage covers 26 T cell receptor beta chains from one sample sequenced in a study of graft-versus-host responses after intestinal transplantation. No antigen is known for these receptors. Data came from immunoSEQ multiplex PCR; TCRdb stores just in-frame clones and leaves some out. The repertoire holds some 110,000 clones, around nine tenths seen once, with 0.2% to 0.25% in the top ten. The material was unstimulated CD4+ T cells sorted from spleen or lymph node cells, obtained before transplant. Every receptor here comes from a human donor who was the organ donor for an intestinal transplant.

This rearrangement joins TRBV5-8 to TRBJ2-1, with 9 positions matching TRBD2. CDR3 length: 18 residues. The germline CDR1 and CDR2 sequences are SGHTS and YDEGEE. J was trimmed by 3 bases and V by 1 base; bases with no gene match: 11. The CDR3 loop reads CASSLTAGGGFIYNEQFF. CDR3 in DNA: TGTGCCAGCAGCTTGACGGCGGGAGGGGGTTTCATCTACAATGAGCAGTTCTTC.

The V call is TRBV5-1, the J call TRBJ2-1; D remains ambiguous. Germline CDR1 SGHRS, CDR2 YFSETQ. Between the trimmed V and J ends, which lost 0 bases and 0 bases, there was a span of 7 bases. CDR3 length: 15 residues. In DNA form, the CDR3 reads TGCGCCAGCAGCTTGGGAGTGAGCTCCTACAATGAGCAGTTCTTC. Its translation is CASSLGVSSYNEQFF.

The V call is TRBV5-4, the J call TRBJ2-5; D possibly corresponds to TRBD2 (6 bases). CDR1 and CDR2 (germline): SGHNT, YYREEE (reference sequence). This CDR3 is 15 amino acids long. V lost 4 bases and J 1 base, leaving 14 bases between the germline ends. In DNA form, the CDR3 reads TGTGCCAGCAGCGACGGCCGGGACTTCCAAGAGACCCAGTACTTC. Residues: CASSDGRDFQETQYF.

The V call is TRBV5-5, the J call TRBJ2-7; 7 bases align to TRBD1. V dropped 4 bases and J dropped 3; count of bases not matched to a gene: 10. The germline V gene encodes CDR1 SGHKS and CDR2 YYEKEE (reference sequence). This CDR3 has 15 amino acids. The CDR3 is CASSPGGTANYEQYF. DNA of the CDR3: TGTGCCAGCAGCCCGGGTGGGACAGCCAACTACGAGCAGTACTTC.

V usage is TRBV4-1 and J usage is TRBJ1-4; D call uncertain. Trimming cost V 2 bases and J 3 bases, with 10 bases left between them. CDR3 length equals 15 residues. Germline V lookup: CDR1 MGHRA, CDR2 YSYEKL. In DNA form, the CDR3 reads TGCGCCAGCAGCCAAACGAGGAGGTCTAATGAAAAACTGTTTTTT. Translated, it gives CASSQTRRSNEKLFF.

This clone was seen a handful of times. The rearrangement uses TRBV23-1 and TRBJ1-3; D is unresolved. TRBV23-1 is an open reading frame whose function is uncertain. The CDR3 sequence is 17 residues long. Trimming stripped 0 bases from V and 0 bases from J, with 12 bases between. The CDR3 coding sequence is TGCGCCAGCAGTCAATCTCATGGCGGGCTCTCTGGAAACACCATATATTTT. Protein: CASSQSHGGLSGNTIYF.

The chain is built from TRBV5-4 and TRBJ2-3, with D maybe TRBD2 (5 bases). The CDR3 length is 13 residues. The ends were cut back, 1 base at V and 5 bases at J, with 8 bases in the middle. CDR1 is SGHNT and CDR2 is YYREEE in the germline V gene (reference sequence). The CDR3 DNA follows: TGTGCCAGCAGCTTGTCCCGGGGAGATACGCAGTATTTT. Protein product: CASSLSRGDTQYF.

This chain uses TRBV2 with TRBJ2-5, with TRBD1 identical over 9 bases. Matching the DNA end better, TRBJ2-7 makes the J call doubtful. CDR3 length: 18 residues. In germline, CDR1 is SNHLY, CDR2 FYNNEI. The CDR3 region has the DNA TGTGCCAGCAGTGAATTTCCGGGGGAAAGCCTACAGGGGGCCGAGCAGTACTTC. Encoded protein: CASSEFPGESLQGAEQYF.

V gene TRBV6-5 combines with J gene TRBJ2-6; no clear D gene. Trimming shortened V by 2 bases and J by 10 bases, and 18 bases separated the two germline ends. This CDR3 has 16 amino acids. CDR1 is MNHEY and CDR2 is SVGAGI in the germline V gene. The CDR3 reads CASSYSLRTPSNVLTF. The CDR3 bases are TGTGCCAGCAGTTACAGCCTCCGGACGCCCTCAAACGTCCTGACTTTC.

The V gene is TRBV10-3, the J gene TRBJ2-5; 12 bases are a match to TRBD2. The J call may be in error: the DNA end matches TRBJ2-7 better. The CDR3 length is 13 residues. Germline V lookup: CDR1 ENHRY, CDR2 SYGVKD. The CDR3 is CAIGLAGTDEQYF. CDR3 sequence (DNA): TGTGCCATCGGACTAGCGGGAACTGACGAGCAGTACTTC.

The rearrangement uses TRBV10-1 and TRBJ2-5; unclear D gene. The CDR3 runs to 13 residues. The germline CDR1 and CDR2 sequences are WNHNN and SYGVQD (reference sequence). Trimming pared 7 bases from V and 5 bases from J, leaving 14 bases between. CDR3 in amino acids: CASIGPGRETQYF. The CDR3 nucleotides are TGCGCCAGCATCGGACCCGGGCGGGAGACCCAGTACTTC.

The chain combines TRBV2 with TRBJ1-2; D gene uncertain. The V gene lost 6 bases and the J gene lost 1 base, with 9 bases spanning the gap. This CDR3 region has 13 residues. Per germline, CDR1 SNHLY and CDR2 FYNNEI. The CDR3 nucleotides read TGTGCCAGCAGACTCGACGGTAACTATGGCTACACCTTC. It codes for CASRLDGNYGYTF.

The chain is built from TRBV5-5 and TRBJ1-3; D remains ambiguous. Germline CDR1 and CDR2: SGHKS and YYEKEE (reference sequence). CDR3 length equals 14 residues. The germline V and J ends were trimmed by 1 base and 0 bases, with 5 bases remaining between them. CDR3 in amino acids: CASSLSGSGNTIYF. CDR3 sequence (DNA): TGTGCCAGCAGCTTGTCAGGCTCTGGAAACACCATATATTTT.

This chain connects TRBV9 to TRBJ1-2, with unresolved D. Trimming removed 0 bases at V and 4 bases at J, with 10 bases between. Germline V gives CDR1 SGDLS, CDR2 YYNGEE. This CDR3 has 14 amino acids. The CDR3 region is CASSVASSLYGYTF. The CDR3, as DNA: TGTGCCAGCAGCGTAGCATCCAGCCTCTATGGCTACACCTTC. Full variable domain (rest looked up from reference TRBV9 and TRBJ1-2): DSGVTQTPKHLITATGQRVTLRCSPRSGDLSVYWYQQSLDQGLQFLIQYYNGEERAKGNILERFSAQQFPDLHSELNLSSLELGDSALYFCASSVASSLYGYTFGSGTRLTVV.

The genes are TRBV5-5 and TRBJ2-3, with a possible D match to TRBD1 (6 bases). Trimming left V 1 base short and J 9 bases short, with 24 bases between. Germline CDR1 SGHKS, CDR2 YYEKEE (reference sequence). The CDR3 consists of 17 residues. CDR3 protein: CASSLSPRTVNSGTQYF. CDR3 nucleotides: TGTGCCAGCAGCTTGAGTCCTCGGACAGTCAATAGTGGAACGCAGTATTTT.

The chain recombines TRBV20-1 with TRBJ2-7; no definite D call. The CDR3 covers 11 residues. The germline V gene encodes CDR1 DFQATT and CDR2 SNEGSKA (reference sequence). The V end was cut by 6 bases, the J end by 4 bases, with 10 bases between. The CDR3 sequence is CSAENRYEQYF. CDR3 nucleotide sequence: TGCAGTGCCGAGAATAGATACGAGCAGTACTTC.

The chain links TRBV6-5 to TRBJ2-7; D might be TRBD2 (6 bases). Germline assignment: CDR1 MNHEY and CDR2 SVGAGI. There are 14 residues in the CDR3. Trimming cost V 3 bases and J 3 bases, with 12 bases left between them. The CDR3 here is CASSYGRIDYEQYF. In DNA, the CDR3 is TGTGCCAGCAGTTATGGGAGGATCGACTACGAGCAGTACTTC.

The chain carries TRBV28 and TRBJ1-5; tentatively, D is TRBD1 (5 bases). The length of the CDR3 is 13 residues. The V gene lost 8 bases and the J gene lost 9 bases, with 17 bases spanning the gap. Germline CDR1 is MDHEN and CDR2 is SYDVKM. The CDR3 bases are TGTGCCAGCGCGGGGCAGGTTGGTGGGCCCCAGCATTTT. This translates into CASAGQVGGPQHF.

The genes are TRBV5-4 and TRBJ2-1, with 14 bases fitting TRBD2. The CDR3 has 14 amino acids. Trimming removed 4 bases from V and 6 bases from J; junction bases left unmatched: 0. Germline V gene data show CDR1 as SGHNT and CDR2 as YYREEE (reference sequence). As DNA, the CDR3 is TGTGCCAGCAGCGGGACTAGCGGGAGCAATGAGCAGTTCTTC. Protein: CASSGTSGSNEQFF.

V gene TRBV28 combines with J gene TRBJ1-5; no firm D call. The CDR3 extends over 14 amino acids. The germline V gene encodes CDR1 MDHEN and CDR2 SYDVKM. V dropped 5 bases and J dropped 5 bases, with 13 bases sitting between them. The CDR3 region is CASSRVAVHQPQHF. DNA of the CDR3: TGTGCCAGCAGTAGAGTCGCTGTGCATCAGCCCCAGCATTTT.

V gene TRBV9 combines with J gene TRBJ2-7; unclear D gene. This CDR3 comprises 12 residues. The V gene's germline CDR1 is SGDLS and CDR2 YYNGEE. V shed 4 bases and J shed 3 bases, with 8 bases lying between them. This chain's CDR3 is CASSPRLYEQYF. The CDR3 coding sequence is TGTGCCAGCAGCCCGAGACTCTACGAGCAGTACTTC.

The rearrangement links TRBV18 to TRBJ2-1, with D tentatively TRBD2 (6 bases). The V gene lost 2 bases and the J gene lost 6 bases, with 11 bases spanning the gap. CDR1 KGHSH and CDR2 LQKENI come from the germline V gene. This CDR3 is 14 amino acids long. CDR3 bases: TGTGCCAGCTCACCAAGTATTAGCGGCAATGAGCAGTTCTTC. Encoded protein: CASSPSISGNEQFF.

J is TRBJ1-5 and V is TRBV2; the D is unclear. CDR1 and CDR2 from the germline V gene are SNHLY and FYNNEI. The CDR3 is made up of 15 amino acids. The V end lost 3 bases, the J end lost 2 bases, and 11 bases lay between the germline ends. CDR3 DNA sequence: TGTGCCAGCAGTGACGGGCACCGAGGCAATCAGCCCCAGCATTTT. It yields the protein CASSDGHRGNQPQHF. The entire variable domain, with the rest obtained from reference TRBV2 and TRBJ1-5, is as follows: EPEVTQTPSHQVTQMGQEVILRCVPISNHLYFYWYRQILGQKVEFLVSFYNNEISEKSEIFDDQFSVERPDGSNFTLKIRSTKLEDSAMYFCASSDGHRGNQPQHFGDGTRLSIL.

The chain is built from TRBV23-1 and TRBJ1-1, with TRBD1 as a possible D gene (6 bases). TRBV23-1 is noted as an ORF with a role that remains uncertain. V was trimmed by 2 bases and J by 11 bases, leaving 18 bases between them. CDR3 length: 14 amino acids. The CDR3 DNA follows: TGCGCCAGCAGTCAAGGGTGGCAGACGGGGGCGGCTTTCTTT. It codes for CASSQGWQTGAAFF.

This clone was counted a single time. The genes are TRBV19 and TRBJ1-2; weak D call: TRBD1 (6 bases). The CDR3 extends over 15 amino acids. Germline CDR1 reads LNHDA; CDR2 reads SQIVND (reference sequence). Trimming cost V 3 bases and J 4 bases, with 15 bases left between them. CDR3 in DNA: TGTGCCAGTAGTATTCCTAAGACGGGGGCCTATGGCTACACCTTC. This gives the protein CASSIPKTGAYGYTF. Combining the CDR3 with reference TRBV19 and TRBJ1-2 gives the whole variable domain DGGITQSPKYLFRKEGQNVTLSCEQNLNHDAMYWYRQDPGQGLRLIYYSQIVNDFQKGDIAEGYSVSREKKESFPLTVTSAQKNPTAFYLCASSIPKTGAYGYTFGSGTRLTVV.

The chain employs TRBV5-1 and TRBJ2-3; D call uncertain. The CDR3 consists of 14 residues. The germline V and J ends were trimmed by 1 base and 4 bases, with 10 bases remaining between them. Germline V gene data show CDR1 as SGHRS and CDR2 as YFSETQ. The CDR3 region has the DNA TGCGCCAGCAGCTTGAATCTCTGGCCAGATACGCAGTATTTT. Its protein is CASSLNLWPDTQYF.